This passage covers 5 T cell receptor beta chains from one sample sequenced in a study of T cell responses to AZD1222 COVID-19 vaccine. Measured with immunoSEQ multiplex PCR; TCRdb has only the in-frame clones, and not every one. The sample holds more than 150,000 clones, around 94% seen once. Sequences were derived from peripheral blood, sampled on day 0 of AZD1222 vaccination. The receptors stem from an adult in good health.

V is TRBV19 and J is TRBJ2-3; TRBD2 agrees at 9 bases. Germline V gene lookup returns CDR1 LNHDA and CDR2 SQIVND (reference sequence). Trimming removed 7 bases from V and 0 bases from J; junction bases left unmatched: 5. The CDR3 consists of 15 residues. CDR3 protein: CASTNSGGSTDTQYF. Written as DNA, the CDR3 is TGTGCCAGTACCAACAGCGGGGGGAGCACAGATACGCAGTATTTT.

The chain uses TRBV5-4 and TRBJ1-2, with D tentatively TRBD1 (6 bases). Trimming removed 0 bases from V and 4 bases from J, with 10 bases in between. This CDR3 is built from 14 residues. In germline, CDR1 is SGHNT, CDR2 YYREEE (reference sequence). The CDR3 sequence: CASSLAGVFYGYTF. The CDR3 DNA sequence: TGTGCCAGCAGCTTGGCAGGGGTATTCTATGGCTACACCTTC.

In DNA form, the CDR3 reads TGTGCCAGCAGGAGGAGACCGTATTCACCCCTCCACTTT. Translating gives CASRRRPYSPLHF. This sequence joins TRBV12-3 or TRBV12-4 and TRBJ1-6, with unresolved D. The V gene lost 6 bases and the J gene lost 8 bases, with 11 bases spanning the gap. The CDR3 sequence is 13 residues long.

DNA of the CDR3: TGTGCCAGCAGCTACGGACAGGGAACGGGCGGCTACACCTTC. This translates into CASSYGQGTGGYTF. The chain employs TRBV5-6 and TRBJ1-2, with 8 bases aligning to TRBD1. This CDR3 is 14 amino acids long. CDR1 is SGHDT and CDR2 is YYEEEE in the germline V gene. V lost 3 bases, J lost 8 bases, and 9 bases stayed unmatched.

CDR3 nucleotides: TGTGCCAGCAGCCCGATACAGGGGGTCCACGAGCAGTACTTC. Its protein is CASSPIQGVHEQYF. The V and J genes are TRBV7-6 and TRBJ2-7; TRBD1 aligns across 8 bases. The germline gives CDR1 SGHVS, CDR2 FNYEAQ. This CDR3 contains 14 residues. The V and J ends lost 5 bases and 5 bases, in that order; junction bases with no gene match: 8.